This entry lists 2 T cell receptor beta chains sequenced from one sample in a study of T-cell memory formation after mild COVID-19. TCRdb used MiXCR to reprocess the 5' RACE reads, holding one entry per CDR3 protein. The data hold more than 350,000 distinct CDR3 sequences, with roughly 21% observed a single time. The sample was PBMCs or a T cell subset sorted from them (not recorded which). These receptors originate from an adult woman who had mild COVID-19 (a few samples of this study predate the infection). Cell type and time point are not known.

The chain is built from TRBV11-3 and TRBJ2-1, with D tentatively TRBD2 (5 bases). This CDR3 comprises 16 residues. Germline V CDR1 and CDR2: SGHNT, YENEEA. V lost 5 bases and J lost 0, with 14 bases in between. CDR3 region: CASSTNRDPSYNEQFF. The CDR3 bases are TGTGCCAGCAGCACCAACCGGGATCCCTCCTACAATGAGCAGTTCTTC.

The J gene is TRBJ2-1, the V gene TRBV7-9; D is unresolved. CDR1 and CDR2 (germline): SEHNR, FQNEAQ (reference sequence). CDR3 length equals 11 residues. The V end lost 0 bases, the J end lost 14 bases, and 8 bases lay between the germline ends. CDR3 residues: CASSLARDKFF. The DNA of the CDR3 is TGTGCCAGCAGCTTAGCCAGAGACAAGTTCTTC.